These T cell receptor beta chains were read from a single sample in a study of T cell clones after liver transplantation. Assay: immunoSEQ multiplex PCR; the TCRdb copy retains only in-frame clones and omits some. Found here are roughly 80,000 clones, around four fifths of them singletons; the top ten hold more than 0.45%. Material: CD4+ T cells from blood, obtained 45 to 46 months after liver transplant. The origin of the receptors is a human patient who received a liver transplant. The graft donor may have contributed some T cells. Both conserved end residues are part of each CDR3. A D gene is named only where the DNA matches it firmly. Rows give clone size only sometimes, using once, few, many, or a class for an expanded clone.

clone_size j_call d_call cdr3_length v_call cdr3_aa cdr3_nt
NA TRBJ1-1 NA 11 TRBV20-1 CSAFQNTEAFF TGCAGTGCGTTCCAGAACACTGAAGCTTTCTTT
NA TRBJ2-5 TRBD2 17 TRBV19 CASSRRLAGGPGETQYF TGTGCCAGTAGTAGAAGACTAGCGGGAGGGCCGGGGGAGACCCAGTACTTC
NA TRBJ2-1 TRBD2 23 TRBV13 CASSRPGWIAGLAGEITYNEQFF TGTGCCAGCAGCCGGCCCGGGTGGATAGCGGGACTAGCGGGCGAAATTACCTACAATGAGCAGTTCTTC
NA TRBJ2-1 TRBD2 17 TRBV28 CASSSLLAVGSYNEQFF TGTGCCAGCAGCTCTCTTCTAGCGGTCGGTTCCTACAATGAGCAGTTCTTC
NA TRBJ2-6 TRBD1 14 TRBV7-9 CASSRGRGANVLTF TGTGCCAGCTCAAGGGGGCGTGGGGCCAACGTCCTGACTTTC
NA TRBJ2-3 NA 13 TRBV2 CASSQVTTDTQYF TGTGCCAGCAGCCAAGTAACGACAGATACGCAGTATTTT
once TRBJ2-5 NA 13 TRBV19 CASSAQRAETQYF TGTGCCAGTAGTGCTCAGCGTGCAGAGACCCAGTACTTC
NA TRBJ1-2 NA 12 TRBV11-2 CASSLGEYGYTF TGTGCCAGCAGCTTAGGGGAGTATGGCTACACCTTC
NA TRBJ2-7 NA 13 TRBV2 CASSGDSSYEQYF TGTGCCAGCAGTGGAGACAGCTCCTACGAGCAGTACTTC
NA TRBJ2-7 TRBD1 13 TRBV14 CASSPQGAHEQYF TGTGCCAGCAGCCCTCAGGGGGCCCACGAGCAGTACTTC
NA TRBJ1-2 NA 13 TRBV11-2 CASSPRYREGYTF TGTGCCAGCAGCCCCAGGTACAGGGAGGGCTACACCTTC
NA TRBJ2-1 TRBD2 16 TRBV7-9 CASSLGLAGNLDEQFF TGTGCCAGCAGCTTAGGACTAGCGGGAAACCTGGATGAGCAGTTCTTC
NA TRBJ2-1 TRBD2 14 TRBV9 CASSVGLASNEQFF TGTGCCAGCAGCGTAGGACTAGCTTCCAATGAGCAGTTCTTC
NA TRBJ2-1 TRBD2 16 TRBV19 CASSSPGLAGGPKAFF TGTGCCAGTAGCTCCCCGGGACTAGCGGGAGGGCCGAAAGCTTTCTTC
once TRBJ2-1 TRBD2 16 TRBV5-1 CASSLETGGSYNEQFF TGCGCCAGCAGCTTGGAGACGGGAGGGTCCTACAATGAGCAGTTCTTC
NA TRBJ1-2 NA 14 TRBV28 CASSFVSQNNGYTF TGTGCCAGCAGTTTCGTCAGTCAAAACAATGGCTACACCTTC
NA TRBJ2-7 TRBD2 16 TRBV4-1 CATAGVMDPHARGQYF TGCGCCACGGCGGGAGTGATGGACCCCCACGCTCGTGGGCAGTACTTC
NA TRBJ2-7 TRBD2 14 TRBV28 CASSFASGTYEQYF TGTGCCAGCAGTTTCGCTAGCGGGACCTACGAGCAGTACTTC